The text below deals with one T cell receptor (beta chain). Its antigen is not known. Germline assignment: CDR1 GTSNPN and CDR2 SVGIG (reference sequence). Trimming shortened V by 2 bases and J by 3 bases, and 14 bases separated the two germline ends. The CDR3 covers 15 residues. It was with 60 Vbeta and 13 Jbeta primers that the PCR ran. In the study's own analysis: About 10 million shared chains were among the about 80 million unique TCR beta chains that a later analysis counted. Using immunoSEQ multiplex PCR, the repertoire was profiled, and TCRdb retains in-frame clones only, with some absent. V, J and clone size are taken as reported in that table, and D and trimming were inferred from the DNA itself. This sample's table reports approximately 170,000 clones. This sample was included in a study of cytomegalovirus exposure and HLA in healthy donors. Study-wide points: Association of a missense DCLRE1C variant with TCR beta V- and J-gene trimming was reported in a later analysis. Most TCR sequences were seen very rarely across donors, but some public TCRs occurred in many.

The TCR was taken from a woman aged 18-29 years in good health and CMV-seropositive. J is TRBJ1-3 and V is TRBV30; perhaps TRBD1 as D (6 bases). The sample consisted of PBMCs. The CDR3 nucleotides read TGTGCCTGGAGTCCGACAGGTTTCTTTGGAAACACCATATATTTT. Protein sequence: CAWSPTGFFGNTIYF. Using reference TRBV30 and TRBJ1-3 for the parts outside the CDR3, the full variable domain is SQTIHQWPATLVQPVGSPLSLECTVEGTSNPNLYWYRQAAGRGLQLLFYSVGIGQISSEVPQNLSASRPQDRQFILSSKKLLLSDSGFYLCAWSPTGFFGNTIYFGEGSWLTVV.